This TCR beta chain appears in the sequencing data of a study of CD8 T cells in ankylosing spondylitis. Study observations and caveats: In the blood and synovial fluid of reactive arthritis, some motif variants had been previously reported. For ankylosing spondylitis blood, a TCR beta motif of eight or nine highly homologous variants appeared characteristic. Matched ankylosing spondylitis synovial fluid reportedly contained a significantly enriched population of disease-linked clones. CD8+ disease-linked clones were present at relatively low frequencies in blood.

Losses at the gene ends were 2 bases for V and 4 bases for J; bases not matched to a gene: 7. The CDR3 consists of 15 residues. In germline, CDR1 is LGHDT, CDR2 YNNKEL (reference sequence). Comment on this clonotype: Antigen: not known.

TCRdb used MiXCR to reprocess the 5' RACE reads, holding one entry per CDR3 protein. This sample carries 330,000 or so distinct CDR3 sequences, 6.5% to 10% of them seen once, and the ten largest clones take approximately 14%. Sequenced sample: blood, either unsorted or a sorted T cell fraction (not recorded which). The V call is TRBV3-1, the J call TRBJ1-2; the match to TRBD1 covers 7 bases. The receptor was derived from a male donor with ankylosing spondylitis. CDR3 bases: TGTGCCAGCAGCCAACACAGGGGTGATGGCTATGGCTACACCTTC. Translation: CASSQHRGDGYGYTF. The whole variable domain, remainder taken from reference TRBV3-1 and TRBJ1-2, is DTAVSQTPKYLVTQMGNDKSIKCEQNLGHDTMYWYKQDSKKFLKIMFSYNNKELIINETVPNRFSPKSPDKAHLNLHINSLELGDSAVYFCASSQHRGDGYGYTFGSGTRLTVV.